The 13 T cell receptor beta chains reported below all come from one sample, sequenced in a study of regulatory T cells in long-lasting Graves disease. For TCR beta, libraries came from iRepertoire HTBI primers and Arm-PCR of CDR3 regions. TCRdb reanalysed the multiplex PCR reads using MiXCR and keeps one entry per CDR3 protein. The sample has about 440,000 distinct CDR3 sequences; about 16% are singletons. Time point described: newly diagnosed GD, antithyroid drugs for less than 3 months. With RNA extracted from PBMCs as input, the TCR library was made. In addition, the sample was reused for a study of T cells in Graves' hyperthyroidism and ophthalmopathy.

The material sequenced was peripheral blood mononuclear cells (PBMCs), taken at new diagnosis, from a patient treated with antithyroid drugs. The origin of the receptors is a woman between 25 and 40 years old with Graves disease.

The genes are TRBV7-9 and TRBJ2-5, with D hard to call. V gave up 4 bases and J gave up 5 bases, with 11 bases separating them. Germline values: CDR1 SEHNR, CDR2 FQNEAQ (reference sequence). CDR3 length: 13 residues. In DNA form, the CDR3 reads TGTGCCAGCAGCTCAACAGTGGAGGAGACCCAGTACTTC. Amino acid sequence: CASSSTVEETQYF. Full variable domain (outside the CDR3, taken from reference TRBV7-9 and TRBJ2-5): DTGVSQNPRHKITKRGQNVTFRCDPISEHNRLYWYRQTLGQGPEFLTYFQNEAQLEKSRLLSDRFSAERPKGSFSTLEIQRTEQGDSAMYLCASSSTVEETQYFGPGTRLLVL.

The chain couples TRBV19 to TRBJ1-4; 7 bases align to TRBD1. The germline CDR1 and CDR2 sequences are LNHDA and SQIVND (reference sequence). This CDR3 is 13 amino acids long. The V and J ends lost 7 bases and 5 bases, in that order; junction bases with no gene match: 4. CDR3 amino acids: CASTGQYNEKLFF. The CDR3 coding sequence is TGTGCCAGTACGGGACAGTACAATGAAAAACTGTTTTTT.

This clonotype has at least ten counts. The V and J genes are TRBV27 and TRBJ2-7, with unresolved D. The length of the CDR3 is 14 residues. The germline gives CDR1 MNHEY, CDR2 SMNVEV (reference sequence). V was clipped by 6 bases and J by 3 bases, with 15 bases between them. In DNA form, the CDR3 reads TGTGCCAGCAGGGGATTTCGTATTAACTACGAGCAGTACTTC. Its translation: CASRGFRINYEQYF.

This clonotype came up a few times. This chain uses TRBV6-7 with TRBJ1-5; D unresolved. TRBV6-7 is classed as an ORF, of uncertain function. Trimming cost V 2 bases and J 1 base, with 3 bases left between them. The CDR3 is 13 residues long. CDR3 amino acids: CASSYPSNQPQHF. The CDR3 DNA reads TGTGCCAGCAGTTACCCCAGCAATCAGCCCCAGCATTTT.

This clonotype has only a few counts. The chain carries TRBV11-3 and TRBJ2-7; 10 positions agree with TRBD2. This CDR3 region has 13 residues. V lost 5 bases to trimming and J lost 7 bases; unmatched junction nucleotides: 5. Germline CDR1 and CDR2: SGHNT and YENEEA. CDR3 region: CASSPGTSVEQYF. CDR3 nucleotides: TGTGCCAGCAGCCCCGGGACTAGCGTTGAGCAGTACTTC.

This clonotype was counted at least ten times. The chain's CDR3 is CAWSVRFGGANVLTF. CDR3 nucleotide sequence: TGTGCCTGGAGTGTACGGTTCGGAGGGGCCAACGTCCTGACTTTC. The gene calls are TRBV30 and TRBJ2-6, with D unclear. The CDR3 consists of 15 residues. The V end lost 0 bases, the J end lost 4 bases, and 10 bases lay between the germline ends. Germline CDR1 GTSNPN, CDR2 SVGIG (reference sequence).

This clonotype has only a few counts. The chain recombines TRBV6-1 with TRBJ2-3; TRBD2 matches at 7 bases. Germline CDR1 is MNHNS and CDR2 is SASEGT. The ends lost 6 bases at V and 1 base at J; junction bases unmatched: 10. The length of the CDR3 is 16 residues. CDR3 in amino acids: CASRGRGFWGTDTQYF. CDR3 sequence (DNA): TGTGCCAGCAGGGGGCGGGGGTTTTGGGGCACAGATACGCAGTATTTT.

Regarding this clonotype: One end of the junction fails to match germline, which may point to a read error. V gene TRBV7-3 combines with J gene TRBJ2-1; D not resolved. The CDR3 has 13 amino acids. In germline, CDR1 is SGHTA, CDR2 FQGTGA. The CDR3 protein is CASSLTQDNEQSF. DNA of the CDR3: TGTGCCAGCAGCTTAACGCAAGACAATGAGCAGTCCTTC.

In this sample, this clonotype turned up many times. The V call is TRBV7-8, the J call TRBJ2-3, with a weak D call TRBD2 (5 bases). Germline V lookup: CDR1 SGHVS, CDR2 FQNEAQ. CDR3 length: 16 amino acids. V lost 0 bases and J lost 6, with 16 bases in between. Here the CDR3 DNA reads TGTGCCAGCAGCTTAGCACCCGGGATCACCGGGGATACGCAGTATTTT. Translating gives CASSLAPGITGDTQYF.

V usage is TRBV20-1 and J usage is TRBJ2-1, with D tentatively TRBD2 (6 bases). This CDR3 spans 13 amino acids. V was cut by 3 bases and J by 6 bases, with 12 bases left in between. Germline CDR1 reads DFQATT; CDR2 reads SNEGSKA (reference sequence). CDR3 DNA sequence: TGCAGTGCTAGGGCTCCGGGGGTCAATGAGCAGTTCTTC. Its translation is CSARAPGVNEQFF.

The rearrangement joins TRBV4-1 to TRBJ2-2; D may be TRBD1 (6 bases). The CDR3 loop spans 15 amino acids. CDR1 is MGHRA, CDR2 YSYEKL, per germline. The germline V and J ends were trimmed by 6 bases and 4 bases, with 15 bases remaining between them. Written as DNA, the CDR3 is TGCGCCAGCAGAAGTGGTCTAGGGGGCACCGGGGAGCTGTTTTTT. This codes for CASRSGLGGTGELFF.

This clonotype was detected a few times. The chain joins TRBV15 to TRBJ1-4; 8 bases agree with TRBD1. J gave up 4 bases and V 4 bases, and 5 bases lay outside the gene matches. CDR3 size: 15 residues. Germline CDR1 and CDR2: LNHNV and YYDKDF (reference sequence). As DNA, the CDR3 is TGTGCCACCAGCATACAGGGGGGAATTAATGAAAAACTGTTTTTT. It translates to CATSIQGGINEKLFF.

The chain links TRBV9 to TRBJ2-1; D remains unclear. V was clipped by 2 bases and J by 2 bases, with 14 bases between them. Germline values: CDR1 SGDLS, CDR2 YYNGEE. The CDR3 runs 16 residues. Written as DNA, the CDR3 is TGTGCCAGCAGCGTGTCTTCGCTAGGTACCTACAATGAGCAGTTCTTC. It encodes CASSVSSLGTYNEQFF.